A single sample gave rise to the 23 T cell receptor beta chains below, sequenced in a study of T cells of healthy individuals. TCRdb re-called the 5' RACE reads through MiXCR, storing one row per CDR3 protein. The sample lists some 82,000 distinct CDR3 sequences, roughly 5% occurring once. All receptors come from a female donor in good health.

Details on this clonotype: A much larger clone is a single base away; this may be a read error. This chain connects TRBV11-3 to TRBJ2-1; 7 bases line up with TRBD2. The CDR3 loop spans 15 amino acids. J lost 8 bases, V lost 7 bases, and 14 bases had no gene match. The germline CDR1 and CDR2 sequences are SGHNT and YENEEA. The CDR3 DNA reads TGTGCCAGCACCCGGGGAGGGGCTTGTGGCGATGAGCAGTTCTTC. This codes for CASTRGGACGDEQFF.

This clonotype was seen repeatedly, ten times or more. CDR3 bases: TGCGCCAGCAGCCAACGGTCAGGGGGCATCCTAGCCAAAAACATTCAGTACTTC. Its protein is CASSQRSGGILAKNIQYF. The rearrangement joins TRBV4-1 to TRBJ2-4, with 8 positions matching TRBD1. CDR3 length: 18 residues. V lost 2 bases, J lost 0 bases, and 9 bases stayed unmatched. Germline values: CDR1 MGHRA, CDR2 YSYEKL.

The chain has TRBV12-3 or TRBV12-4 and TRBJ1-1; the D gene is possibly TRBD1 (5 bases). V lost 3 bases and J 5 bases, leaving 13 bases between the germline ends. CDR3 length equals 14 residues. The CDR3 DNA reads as TGTGCCAGCAGTTTGTTCGGGGGTATAACTGAAGCTTTCTTT. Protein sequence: CASSLFGGITEAFF.

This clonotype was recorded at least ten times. As DNA, the CDR3 is TGTGCCAGCAGTGACGGACTAGCGGGATACGAGCAGTTCTTC. Protein product: CASSDGLAGYEQFF. J is TRBJ2-1 and V is TRBV6-1; 12 bases are shared with TRBD2. CDR1 and CDR2 (germline): MNHNS, SASEGT. J lost 10 bases, V lost 3 bases, and 4 bases had no gene match. The length of the CDR3 is 14 residues.

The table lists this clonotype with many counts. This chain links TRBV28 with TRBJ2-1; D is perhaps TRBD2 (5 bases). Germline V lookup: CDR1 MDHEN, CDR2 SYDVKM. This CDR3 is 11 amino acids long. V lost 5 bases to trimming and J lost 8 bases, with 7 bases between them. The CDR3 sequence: CASSASYEQFF. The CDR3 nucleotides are TGTGCCAGCAGTGCTAGCTATGAGCAGTTCTTC.

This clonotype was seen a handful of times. The CDR3 DNA is TGCGCCAGCAGCTTGTCTAGTGACCACACAGATACGCAGTATTTT. Its protein is CASSLSSDHTDTQYF. The chain uses TRBV5-1 and TRBJ2-3; D not certain. The CDR3 length is 15 residues. Per the germline V gene, CDR1 is SGHRS and CDR2 is YFSETQ. The V end was cut by 1 base, the J end by 2 bases, with 11 bases between. Combining the CDR3 with reference TRBV5-1 and TRBJ2-3 gives the whole variable domain KAGVTQTPRYLIKTRGQQVTLSCSPISGHRSVSWYQQTPGQGLQFLFEYFSETQRNKGNFPGRFSGRQFSNSRSEMNVSTLELGDSALYLCASSLSSDHTDTQYFGPGTRLTVL.

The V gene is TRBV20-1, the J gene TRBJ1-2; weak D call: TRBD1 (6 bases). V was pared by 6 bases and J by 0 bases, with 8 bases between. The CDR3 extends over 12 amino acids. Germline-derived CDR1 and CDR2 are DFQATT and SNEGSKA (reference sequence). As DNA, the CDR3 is TGCAGTGCACAGGGAGCTAACTATGGCTACACCTTC. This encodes CSAQGANYGYTF.

CDR3 amino acids: CASSQIGTSGSLIETQYF. CDR3 DNA sequence: TGTGCCAGCAGCCAGATCGGGACTAGCGGGAGTCTTATCGAGACCCAGTACTTC. V gene TRBV6-5 combines with J gene TRBJ2-5, with 14 bases identical to TRBD2. With V trimmed by 6 bases and J by 5 bases, 14 bases remained unmatched. The CDR3 consists of 18 residues. Per the germline V gene, CDR1 is MNHEY and CDR2 is SVGAGI.

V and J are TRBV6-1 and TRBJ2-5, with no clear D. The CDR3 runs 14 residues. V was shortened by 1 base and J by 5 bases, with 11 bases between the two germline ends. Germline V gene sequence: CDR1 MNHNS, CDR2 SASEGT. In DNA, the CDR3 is TGTGCCAGCAGTGAAGGGCGCGGATGGGAGACCCAGTACTTC. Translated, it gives CASSEGRGWETQYF.

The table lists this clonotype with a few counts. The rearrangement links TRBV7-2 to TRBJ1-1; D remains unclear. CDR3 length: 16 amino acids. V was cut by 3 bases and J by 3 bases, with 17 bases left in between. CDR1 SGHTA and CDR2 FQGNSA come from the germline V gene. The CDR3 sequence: CASSFRPDSGYTEAFF. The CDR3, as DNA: TGTGCCAGCAGCTTTAGACCTGACTCAGGCTACACTGAAGCTTTCTTT.

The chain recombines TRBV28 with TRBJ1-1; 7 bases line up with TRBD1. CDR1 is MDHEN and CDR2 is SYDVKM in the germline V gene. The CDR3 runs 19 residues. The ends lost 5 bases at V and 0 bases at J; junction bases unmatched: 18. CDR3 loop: CASSPFSIRRGQMNTEAFF. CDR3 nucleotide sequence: TGTGCCAGCAGTCCGTTTAGTATTCGGCGGGGACAGATGAACACTGAAGCTTTCTTT.

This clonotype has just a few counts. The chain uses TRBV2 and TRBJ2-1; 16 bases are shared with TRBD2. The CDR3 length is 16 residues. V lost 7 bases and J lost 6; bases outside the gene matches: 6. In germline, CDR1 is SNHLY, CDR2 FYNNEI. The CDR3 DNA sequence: TGTGCCAGCAAGGGACTAGCGGGAGGGCCGGTCAATGAGCAGTTCTTC. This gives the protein CASKGLAGGPVNEQFF.

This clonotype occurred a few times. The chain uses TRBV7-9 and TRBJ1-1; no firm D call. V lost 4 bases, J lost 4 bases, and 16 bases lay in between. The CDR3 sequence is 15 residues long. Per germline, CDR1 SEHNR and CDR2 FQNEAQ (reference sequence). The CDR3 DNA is TGTGCCAGCAGCTCTCTGGGGAAGGGAGGCACTGAAGCTTTCTTT. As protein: CASSSLGKGGTEAFF.

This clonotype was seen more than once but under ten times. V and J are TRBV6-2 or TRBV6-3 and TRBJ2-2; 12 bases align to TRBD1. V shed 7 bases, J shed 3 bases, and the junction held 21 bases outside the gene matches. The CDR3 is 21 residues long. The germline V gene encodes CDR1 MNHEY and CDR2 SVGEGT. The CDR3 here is CASIPSAGTGGAEFDTGELFF. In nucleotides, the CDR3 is TGTGCCAGCATTCCATCGGCCGGGACAGGGGGCGCGGAGTTTGACACCGGGGAGCTGTTTTTT.

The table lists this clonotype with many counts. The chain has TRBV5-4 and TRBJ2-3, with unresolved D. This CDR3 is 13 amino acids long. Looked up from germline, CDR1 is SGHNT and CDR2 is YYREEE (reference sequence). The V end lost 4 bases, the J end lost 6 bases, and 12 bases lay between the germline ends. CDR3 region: CASSPKVEDTQYF. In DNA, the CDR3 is TGTGCCAGCAGCCCGAAAGTTGAGGATACGCAGTATTTT. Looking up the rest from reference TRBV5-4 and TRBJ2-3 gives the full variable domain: ETGVTQSPTHLIKTRGQQVTLRCSSQSGHNTVSWYQQALGQGPQFIFQYYREEENGRGNFPPRFSGLQFPNYSSELNVNALELDDSALYLCASSPKVEDTQYFGPGTRLTVL.

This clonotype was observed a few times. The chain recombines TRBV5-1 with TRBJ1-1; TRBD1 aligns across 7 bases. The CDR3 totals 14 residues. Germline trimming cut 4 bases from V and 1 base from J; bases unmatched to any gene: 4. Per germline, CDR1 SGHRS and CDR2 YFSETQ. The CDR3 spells CASSHWTGNTEAFF. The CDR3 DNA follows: TGCGCCAGCAGCCATTGGACAGGGAACACTGAAGCTTTCTTT.

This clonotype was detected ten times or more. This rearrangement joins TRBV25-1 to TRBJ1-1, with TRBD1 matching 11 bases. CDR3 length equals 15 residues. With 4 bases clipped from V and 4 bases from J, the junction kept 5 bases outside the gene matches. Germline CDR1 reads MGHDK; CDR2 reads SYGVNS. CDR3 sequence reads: CASSGAGTGGTEAFF. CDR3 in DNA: TGTGCCAGCAGTGGGGCCGGGACAGGGGGCACTGAAGCTTTCTTT.

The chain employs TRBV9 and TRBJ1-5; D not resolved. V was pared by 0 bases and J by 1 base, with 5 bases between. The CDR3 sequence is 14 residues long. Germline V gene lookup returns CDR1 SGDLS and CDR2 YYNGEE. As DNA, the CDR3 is TGTGCCAGCAGCGTAGGAGGGAGCAATCAGCCCCAGCATTTT. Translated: CASSVGGSNQPQHF. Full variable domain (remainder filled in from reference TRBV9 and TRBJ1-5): DSGVTQTPKHLITATGQRVTLRCSPRSGDLSVYWYQQSLDQGLQFLIQYYNGEERAKGNILERFSAQQFPDLHSELNLSSLELGDSALYFCASSVGGSNQPQHFGDGTRLSIL.

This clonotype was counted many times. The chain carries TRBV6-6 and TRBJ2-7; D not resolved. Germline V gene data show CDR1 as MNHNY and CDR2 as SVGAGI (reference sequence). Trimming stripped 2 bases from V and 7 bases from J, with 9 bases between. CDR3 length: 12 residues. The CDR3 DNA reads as TGTGCCAGCAGTTACCGCCGGCAGGAGCAGTACTTC. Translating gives CASSYRRQEQYF.

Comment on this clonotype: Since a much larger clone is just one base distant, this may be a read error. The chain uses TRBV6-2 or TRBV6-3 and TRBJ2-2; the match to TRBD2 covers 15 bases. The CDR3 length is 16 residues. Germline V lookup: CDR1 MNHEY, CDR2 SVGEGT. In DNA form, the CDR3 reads TGTGCCAGCACCTGGACTAGCGGGAGGGCCACCGGGGAGATGTTTTTT. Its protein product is CASTWTSGRATGEMFF.

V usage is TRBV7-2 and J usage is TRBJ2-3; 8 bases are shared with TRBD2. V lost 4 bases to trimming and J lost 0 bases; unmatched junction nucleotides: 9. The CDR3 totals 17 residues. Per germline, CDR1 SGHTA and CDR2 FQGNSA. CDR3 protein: CASSSRGGSSSTDTQYF. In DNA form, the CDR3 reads TGTGCCAGCAGCTCACGGGGGGGGTCATCTAGCACAGATACGCAGTATTTT.

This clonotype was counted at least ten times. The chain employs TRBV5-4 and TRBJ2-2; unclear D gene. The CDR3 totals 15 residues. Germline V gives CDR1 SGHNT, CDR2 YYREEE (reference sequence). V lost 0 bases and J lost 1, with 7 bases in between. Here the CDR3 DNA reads TGTGCCAGCAGCTTGGAAGCCAGGAACACCGGGGAGCTGTTTTTT. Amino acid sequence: CASSLEARNTGELFF.

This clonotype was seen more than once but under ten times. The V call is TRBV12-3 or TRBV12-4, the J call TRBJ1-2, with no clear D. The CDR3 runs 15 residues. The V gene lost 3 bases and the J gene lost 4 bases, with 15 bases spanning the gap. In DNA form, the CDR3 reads TGTGCCAGCAGTTTGACCCGGAAAGGGAGCTATGGCTACACCTTC. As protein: CASSLTRKGSYGYTF.